This T cell receptor beta chain was captured by sequencing in a study of cytomegalovirus exposure and HLA in healthy donors. PCR involved 60 Vbeta and 13 Jbeta primers. The data were produced by immunoSEQ multiplex PCR, yet TCRdb's version contains in-frame clones alone and is incomplete. The sample yields around 170,000 clones, about 79% seen once. This CDR3 contains 17 residues. Germline assignment: CDR1 LGHNA and CDR2 YNFKEQ. J lost 5 bases, V lost 0 bases, and 5 bases had no gene match. Study results and caveats: There were three CMV-associated chains whose specificity for CMV antigens was confirmed in vitro. Exclusion applied to some V segments, including TRBV6-2 and TRBV6-3, as they were indistinguishable.

This clone was seen a single time. The antigen is undetermined. V is TRBV4-2 and J is TRBJ2-2; 11 bases match TRBD1. Sequences were obtained from PBMCs. The clonotype comes from a man aged 18 to 29 in good health and CMV-seronegative. The CDR3 DNA reads TGTGCCAGCAGCCAAGAAGGGGACAGGGGGTCTACCGGGGAGCTGTTTTTT. It is translated as CASSQEGDRGSTGELFF.